Listed below are T cell receptor beta chains from one sample, sequenced in a study of T and B cells in COVID-19 patients. Using its own MiXCR run on the multiplex PCR reads, TCRdb lists one record per CDR3 protein. The data hold over a thousand distinct CDR3 sequences, with roughly 31% observed a single time. The sample was blood. These TCRs come from a human donor with active COVID-19. Each CDR3 is given with its conserved first and last residue. D genes are given only for firm matches. The listing skips clone size in some rows; elsewhere it reads once, few, many or a size class.

V gene	J gene	clone size	D gene	CDR3 DNA	CDR3 protein
TRBV15	TRBJ2-1	-	TRBD2	TGTGCCACCAGCAGATCGGGACTAGCGGGGGGAAATGAGCAGTTCTTC	CATSRSGLAGGNEQFF
TRBV13	TRBJ2-5	-	-	TGTGCCAGCAGACTAGAGGGTAGCGAAAAGGGAGAGACCCAGTACTTC	CASRLEGSEKGETQYF
TRBV7-6	TRBJ1-1	-	-	TGTGTCAGAAGCTTAGAGCATGGGGGCCTTCGGGACACTGAAGCTTTCTTT	CVRSLEHGGLRDTEAFF
TRBV5-6	TRBJ2-7	large	TRBD2	TGTGCCAGCAGCTCGGGACTAGCGGGCGGCTACGAGCAGTACTTC	CASSSGLAGGYEQYF
TRBV19	TRBJ2-6	large	TRBD1	TGTGCCAGTAGGCCGGGACAGTGGCACTCTGGGGCCAACGTCCTGACTTTC	CASRPGQWHSGANVLTF
TRBV13	TRBJ2-7	large	-	TGTGCCAGCAGCTTAGAGGGGGGGAGCTCCTACGAGCAGTACTTC	CASSLEGGSSYEQYF
TRBV5-6	TRBJ2-1	few	TRBD2	TGTGCCAGCAGGCTGGGACTAGCGTTTGAGCAGTTCTTC	CASRLGLAFEQFF
TRBV18	TRBJ2-3	large	TRBD2	TGTGCCAGCTCACCCAGGCTAGCGGCCACAGATACGCAGTATTTT	CASSPRLAATDTQYF
TRBV2	TRBJ2-1	few	TRBD2	TGTGCCAGCAGTGGAGGTCAAGGTAGCGGGGAAGTCTACAATGAGCAGTTCTTC	CASSGGQGSGEVYNEQFF
TRBV30	TRBJ1-2	medium-sized	-	TGTGCCCCTGATGCTGGCGGGCTGAACTATGGCTACACCTTC	CAPDAGGLNYGYTF
TRBV6-1	TRBJ2-3	medium-sized	TRBD1	TGTGCCAGCAGTGTCGGGACAGGGGGCACAGATACGCAGTATTTT	CASSVGTGGTDTQYF
TRBV5-8	TRBJ1-1	medium-sized	-	TGTGCCAGCAGCTTCCCCCAGAACACTGAAGCTTTCTTT	CASSFPQNTEAFF
TRBV12-3/TRBV12-4	TRBJ2-5	few	-	TGTGCCAGCAAGGAAGGGGTGCAAGAGACCCAGTACTTC	CASKEGVQETQYF
TRBV6-5	TRBJ1-2	-	-	TGTGCCAGCAGTTGCGCCGGTCGGGAGGGGGACTATGGCTACACCTTC	CASSCAGREGDYGYTF
TRBV28	TRBJ2-5	-	TRBD2	TGTGCCAGCAGTTTATGGACTAGCGGGAGTAGCCAAGAGACCCAGTACTTC	CASSLWTSGSSQETQYF
TRBV6-6	TRBJ1-2	-	-	-	CASSYGLEAFFGQGTTNYGYTF
TRBV27	TRBJ2-5	large	-	TGTGCCAGCAGCCCTCAAGAGACCCAGTACTTC	CASSPQETQYF
TRBV29-1	TRBJ2-3	few	TRBD2	TGCAGCGTTGATGGTCAGGGACTAGCGGGGGGGCCGACAAGGACGAGTCCCACAGATACGCAGTATTTT	CSVDGQGLAGGPTRTSPTDTQYF
TRBV6-6	TRBJ2-1	large	-	TGTGCCAGCAGTTACTCGACAGTCAGCAATGAGCAGTTCTTC	CASSYSTVSNEQFF
TRBV12-3/TRBV12-4	TRBJ1-3	medium-sized	-	TGTGCCAGCAGTTTAAGGGGGGCAAGGGGAAACACCATATATTTT	CASSLRGARGNTIYF
TRBV19	TRBJ1-1	large	TRBD1	TGTGCCAGTAGTAGAACAGGGGACACTGAAGCTTTCTTT	CASSRTGDTEAFF
TRBV29-1	TRBJ2-1	-	TRBD2	TGCAGCGTAGTAGCGGGAGGTAATGAGCAGTTCTTC	CSVVAGGNEQFF
TRBV13	TRBJ1-1	medium-sized	TRBD1	TGTGCCAGCAGCTTAGAAGGAGGGGGCATGAACACTGAAGCTTTCTTT	CASSLEGGGMNTEAFF
TRBV21-1	TRBJ1-1	-	-	TGTGCCAGCAGCAAAGTGTGGGCGGGACAGGGCGGCACTGAAGCTTTCTTT	CASSKVWAGQGGTEAFF
TRBV6-1	TRBJ2-5	medium-sized	TRBD2	TGTGCCAGCACCGGACTAGCGGGGGCTAAAGAGACCCAGTACTTC	CASTGLAGAKETQYF
TRBV6-4	TRBJ2-2	medium-sized	-	TGTGCCAGCAGTGAAAGCAGGGGGGTCACCGGGGAGCTGTTTTTT	CASSESRGVTGELFF
TRBV5-6	TRBJ2-3	-	TRBD2	TGTGCCAGCAGGCTGGGACTAGCGGGGGGTCCCCGCACAGATACGCAGTATTTT	CASRLGLAGGPRTDTQYF
TRBV6-1	TRBJ1-2	-	TRBD1	TGTGCCATCTCCTTCCTCCCGGGACAGGGGGCGATGGGCTACACCTTC	CAISFLPGQGAMGYTF
TRBV20-1	TRBJ2-7	medium-sized	-	TGCAGTGCTAGAGATCCTTGGACTCACAGCGACTACGAGCAGTACTTC	CSARDPWTHSDYEQYF
TRBV5-5	TRBJ2-7	large	TRBD1	TGTGCCAGCAGCCGAGGACAGGGGACGGGTTACGAGCAGTACTTC	CASSRGQGTGYEQYF
TRBV6-1	TRBJ2-3	medium-sized	-	TGTGCCAGCACTATACAGGGAGGGGCTAGTACTAGCACAGATACGCAGTATTTT	CASTIQGGASTSTDTQYF
TRBV6-5	TRBJ2-2	-	-	TGTGCCAGCAGTTACGTTCCCCCCCGGGAGCTGTTTTTT	CASSYVPPRELFF
TRBV6-1	TRBJ2-3	medium-sized	TRBD2	TGTGCCAGCAGTTGGACTAGCGGGAATGCAGATACGCAGTATTTT	CASSWTSGNADTQYF
TRBV5-4	TRBJ2-7	large	-	TGTGCCAGCAGCGCACTCGCTGAAGAGCAGTACTTC	CASSALAEEQYF